This T cell receptor beta chain was captured by sequencing in a study of neurological immune-mediated disorders. Unsorted libraries came from 2 million PBMCs stored at -80 °C. This clonotype has a count of ten or more. MiXCR, run by TCRdb on the 5' RACE reads, gives a single entry per CDR3 protein. The repertoire consists of nearly 60,000 distinct CDR3 sequences, with roughly 3.2% occurring once and the leading ten covering more than 2.5%. Trimming removed 1 base from V and 4 bases from J; junction bases left unmatched: 6. The CDR3 length is 16 residues. Germline values: CDR1 DFQATT, CDR2 SNEGSKA (reference sequence).

The V gene is TRBV20-1, the J gene TRBJ2-2; TRBD2 agrees at 10 bases. The TCR sequence derives from a woman aged 30 to 39 with multiple sclerosis. Sequencing used PBMCs. CDR3: CSARAGLAGVTGELFF. CDR3 nucleotides: TGCAGTGCTAGAGCTGGGCTAGCGGGAGTCACCGGGGAGCTGTTTTTT.